This is a list of T cell receptor beta chains from one sample in a study of T cell repertoires in aging, cancer and after chemotherapy. A single record per CDR3 protein comes from TCRdb applying MiXCR to the multiplex PCR reads. The table shows under 7,500 distinct CDR3 sequences, with 30% occurring only once. Sample: blood. These receptors were collected from a human donor with a blood cancer. Both conserved end residues are part of each CDR3. Fields, in order: D gene, J gene, V gene, CDR3 length, clone size, CDR3 protein, CDR3 DNA. The D gene is left open where the match is weak. Only part of the rows carry a size: once, few, many, or a class if the clone is expanded.

TRBD1 | TRBJ2-5 | TRBV27 | 15 | medium-sized | CASSWVRDRQETQYF | TGTGCCAGCAGTTGGGTCCGGGACAGGCAAGAGACCCAGTACTTC
NA | TRBJ2-1 | TRBV29-1 | 16 | medium-sized | CSVEAFDGSPLNEQFF | TGCAGCGTTGAAGCATTCGACGGATCGCCCCTTAATGAGCAGTTCTTC
NA | TRBJ1-2 | TRBV7-2 | 14 | NA | CASSPRLQVERYTF | TGTGCCAGCAGCCCAAGGCTACAGGTAGAGCGCTACACCTTC
NA | TRBJ2-5 | TRBV2 | 13 | NA | CASTLPEGETQYF | TGTGCCAGCACGCTCCCTGAGGGAGAGACCCAGTACTTC
NA | TRBJ1-2 | TRBV11-2 | 16 | NA | CASSQDRQATIYGYTF | TGTGCCAGCAGCCAAGACCGACAGGCGACGATCTATGGCTACACCTTC
NA | TRBJ2-7 | TRBV6-2/TRBV6-3 | 14 | few | CASSYLRTTLEQYF | TGTGCCAGCAGTTACCTTAGGACCACTCTCGAGCAGTACTTC
NA | TRBJ1-3 | TRBV7-6 | 15 | NA | CASSFQGSPGNTIYF | TGTGCCAGCAGCTTTCAGGGTTCCCCTGGAAACACCATATATTTT
NA | TRBJ2-1 | TRBV6-4 | 13 | NA | CASSDADYNEQFF | TGTGCCAGCAGTGACGCGGATTACAATGAGCAGTTCTTC
TRBD2 | TRBJ2-7 | TRBV6-5 | 15 | few | CASSPSGEGLTEQYF | TGTGCCAGCAGCCCTTCGGGGGAGGGCCTGACCGAGCAGTACTTC
NA | TRBJ1-3 | TRBV2 | 14 | NA | CASSQSTSGNTIYF | TGTGCGAGCAGTCAAAGTACCTCTGGAAACACCATATATTTT
NA | TRBJ2-5 | TRBV6-1 | 14 | medium-sized | CASSEDRVRETQYF | TGTGCCAGCAGTGAAGACAGGGTGAGGGAGACCCAGTACTTC
NA | TRBJ2-7 | TRBV7-9 | 14 | few | CASSFDRLGDQQYF | TGTGCCAGCAGCTTCGACAGGCTGGGGGACCAGCAGTACTTC
NA | TRBJ1-4 | TRBV5-4 | 14 | few | CASSTRGSPGELFF | TGTGCCAGCAGCACCCGCGGAAGCCCGGGGGAACTGTTTTTT
NA | TRBJ2-7 | TRBV10-2 | 15 | NA | CASSESQGTSYEQYF | TGCGCCAGCAGTGAGTCCCAGGGGACCTCCTACGAGCAGTACTTC
TRBD1 | TRBJ2-3 | TRBV12-3/TRBV12-4 | 14 | once | CASGAGTGADMQYF | TGTGCTAGTGGGGCCGGGACAGGGGCAGATATGCAGTATTTT
TRBD2 | TRBJ2-3 | TRBV6-5 | 14 | large | CASSYFSGSYTQYF | TGTGCCAGCAGTTACTTTAGCGGGAGTTATACGCAGTATTTT
NA | TRBJ2-7 | TRBV6-5 | 14 | medium-sized | CASSYGGHGHEQYF | TGTGCCAGCAGTTATGGGGGGCACGGACACGAGCAGTACTTC
NA | TRBJ2-1 | TRBV18 | 16 | medium-sized | CASSPPSRADYNEQFF | TGTGCCAGCTCACCACCGAGTAGGGCCGACTACAATGAGCAGTTCTTC
TRBD1 | TRBJ1-1 | TRBV20-1 | 13 | NA | CSARSQGDTEAFF | TGCAGTGCTAGAAGCCAGGGGGACACTGAAGCTTTCTTT
TRBD1 | TRBJ2-4 | TRBV6-1 | 17 | few | CASVEGIAGGRGNIQYF | TGTGCCAGCGTCGAGGGCATTGCAGGGGGCAGGGGAAACATTCAGTACTTC
NA | TRBJ2-3 | TRBV24-1 | 15 | NA | CATSRYRGLTDTQYF | TGTGCCACCAGCCGCTACCGGGGTCTGACAGATACGCAGTATTTT
TRBD2 | TRBJ2-3 | TRBV28 | 13 | NA | CAARTSRVDTQYF | TGTGCCGCCCGGACTAGCAGGGTAGATACGCAGTATTTT
NA | TRBJ1-4 | TRBV19 | 16 | medium-sized | CASSMGVGATNEKLFF | TGTGCCAGTAGTATGGGCGTCGGGGCAACTAATGAAAAACTGTTTTTT
NA | TRBJ1-5 | TRBV5-1 | 14 | few | CASRPSTGAQPQHF | TGCGCCAGCAGACCTTCGACAGGCGCTCAGCCCCAGCATTTT
TRBD2 | TRBJ2-1 | TRBV12-3/TRBV12-4 | 17 | few | CASSFGLAGTSYNEQFF | TGTGCCAGCAGTTTTGGGCTAGCGGGCACCTCCTACAATGAGCAGTTCTTC
NA | TRBJ2-1 | TRBV6-4 | 15 | NA | CASSEAGGVHNEQFF | TGTGCCAGCAGTGAAGCTGGAGGGGTTCACAATGAGCAGTTCTTC
TRBD2 | TRBJ2-7 | TRBV12-3/TRBV12-4 | 13 | NA | CASTWGTSREQYF | TGTGCCAGCACCTGGGGGACTAGTCGCGAGCAGTACTTC
TRBD1 | TRBJ2-5 | TRBV6-2/TRBV6-3 | 15 | NA | CASSDWTGGGETQYF | TGTGCCAGCAGTGATTGGACAGGGGGGGGAGAGACCCAGTACTTC
TRBD1 | TRBJ2-5 | TRBV18 | 15 | few | CASSLFTTGEETQYF | TGTGCCAGCTCACTATTTACGACAGGGGAAGAGACCCAGTACTTC
TRBD1 | TRBJ1-5 | TRBV6-6 | 15 | medium-sized | CASSYDRGRNQPQHF | TGTGCCAGCAGTTACGACAGGGGGCGCAATCAGCCCCAGCATTTT
TRBD2 | TRBJ2-1 | TRBV20-1 | 17 | NA | CSARVGSGRANYNEQFF | TGCAGTGCTAGAGTTGGTAGCGGGAGGGCCAATTACAATGAGCAGTTCTTC
TRBD1 | TRBJ2-1 | TRBV11-2 | 16 | NA | CASSLVQGAINNEQFF | TGTGCCAGCAGCTTAGTGCAGGGGGCAATTAACAATGAGCAGTTCTTC
TRBD2 | TRBJ2-7 | TRBV7-2 | 16 | once | CASSPRSASGTYEQYF | TGTGCCAGCAGCCCGAGATCGGCTAGCGGAACCTACGAGCAGTACTTC
NA | TRBJ2-7 | TRBV6-5 | 12 | medium-sized | CASRDTFYEQYF | TGTGCCAGCAGGGATACCTTCTACGAGCAGTACTTC
TRBD1 | TRBJ2-7 | TRBV20-1 | 17 | once | CSARRTRQGPRPYEQYF | TGCAGTGCTAGGCGGACCAGACAGGGACCTAGGCCCTACGAGCAGTACTTC
NA | TRBJ2-1 | TRBV20-1 | 10 | NA | CSAINNEQFF | TGCAGTGCTATTAATAATGAGCAGTTCTTC
TRBD2 | TRBJ2-5 | TRBV6-1 | 15 | medium-sized | CASSELAGGQETQYF | TGTGCCAGCAGTGAACTAGCGGGAGGGCAAGAGACCCAGTACTTC
NA | TRBJ1-1 | TRBV20-1 | 11 | NA | CSARGNTEAFF | TGCAGTGCTAGAGGGAACACTGAAGCTTTCTTT
NA | TRBJ1-6 | TRBV13 | 16 | few | CASSLQPGSYNSPLHF | TGTGCCAGCAGCCTCCAACCAGGCTCCTATAATTCACCCCTCCACTTT
TRBD2 | TRBJ2-1 | TRBV27 | 12 | large | CASRLASNEQFF | TGTGCCAGCCGACTAGCATCGAATGAGCAGTTCTTC
NA | TRBJ1-2 | TRBV19 | 15 | few | CASSIDPGKSYGYTF | TGTGCCAGTAGTATAGATCCGGGGAAGAGCTATGGCTACACCTTC
NA | TRBJ2-1 | TRBV11-2 | 10 | NA | CASSTVEQFF | TGTGCCAGCAGCACAGTTGAGCAGTTCTTC
TRBD2 | TRBJ2-5 | TRBV18 | 14 | medium-sized | CASSLAGGFETQYF | TGTGCCAGCTCACTAGCGGGAGGATTCGAGACCCAGTACTTC
NA | TRBJ2-7 | TRBV20-1 | 14 | NA | CSARNDRDHYEQYF | TGCAGTGCTAGAAACGATCGGGACCACTACGAGCAGTACTTC
TRBD2 | TRBJ2-2 | TRBV2 | 15 | few | CATLGGSFRTGELFF | TGTGCCACCCTTGGCGGGAGTTTCCGAACCGGGGAGCTGTTTTTT
NA | TRBJ1-6 | TRBV5-1 | 14 | NA | CASSTTGRTSPLHF | TGCGCCAGCAGCACCACAGGGAGAACATCACCCCTCCACTTT